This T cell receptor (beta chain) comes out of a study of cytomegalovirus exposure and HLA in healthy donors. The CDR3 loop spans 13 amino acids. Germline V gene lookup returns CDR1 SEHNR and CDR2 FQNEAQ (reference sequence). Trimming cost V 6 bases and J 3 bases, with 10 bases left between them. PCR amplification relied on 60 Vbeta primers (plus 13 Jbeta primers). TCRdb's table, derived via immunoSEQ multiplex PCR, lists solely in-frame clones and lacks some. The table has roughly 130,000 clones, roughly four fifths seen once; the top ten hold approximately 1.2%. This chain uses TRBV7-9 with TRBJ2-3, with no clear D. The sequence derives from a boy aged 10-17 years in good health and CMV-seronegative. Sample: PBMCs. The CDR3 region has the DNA TGTGCCAGCAGTCCTACTACGACAGATACGCAGTATTTT. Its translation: CASSPTTTDTQYF. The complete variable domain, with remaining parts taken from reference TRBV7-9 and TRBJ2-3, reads DTGVSQNPRHKITKRGQNVTFRCDPISEHNRLYWYRQTLGQGPEFLTYFQNEAQLEKSRLLSDRFSAERPKGSFSTLEIQRTEQGDSAMYLCASSPTTTDTQYFGPGTRLTVL.